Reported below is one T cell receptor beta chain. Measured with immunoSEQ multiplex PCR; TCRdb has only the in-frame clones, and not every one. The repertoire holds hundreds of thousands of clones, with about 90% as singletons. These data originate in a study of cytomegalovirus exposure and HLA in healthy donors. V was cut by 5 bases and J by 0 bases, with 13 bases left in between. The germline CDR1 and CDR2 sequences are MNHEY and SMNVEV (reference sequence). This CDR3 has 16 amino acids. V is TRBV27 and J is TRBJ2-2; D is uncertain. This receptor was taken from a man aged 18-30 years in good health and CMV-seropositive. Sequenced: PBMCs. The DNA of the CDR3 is TGTGCCAGCAGTCTTAGTACATTCGCGAACACCGGGGAGCTGTTTTTT. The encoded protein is CASSLSTFANTGELFF.